These T cell receptor beta chains were read from a single sample in a study of OX40 agonist ivuxolimab in advanced cancers. Using immunoSEQ multiplex PCR, the repertoire was profiled, and TCRdb retains in-frame clones only, with some absent. The table records around 80,000 clones, approximately 85% of them present only once. Sequenced here: CD4+ or CD8+ T cells sorted from blood, sampled in a trial of the OX40 agonist ivuxolimab. Receptors originate from an adult with an advanced solid tumor such as melanoma, head and neck, liver or kidney cancer. The CDR3 runs from the conserved cysteine through the conserved F or W. The order of the fields is clone size, J gene, V gene, D gene, CDR3 DNA, CDR3 protein. The D gene is left open where the match is weak. Where a row states a size, it is once, few, many or the class of an expanded clone; other rows omit it.

clone_size: .
j_call: TRBJ2-2
v_call: TRBV7-2
d_call: .
cdr3_nt: TGTGCCAGCAGCTTAGCCAGGGACACCGGGGAGCTGTTTTTT
cdr3_aa: CASSLARDTGELFF

clone_size: .
j_call: TRBJ2-5
v_call: TRBV6-1
d_call: .
cdr3_nt: TGTGCCAGCAGTGAACTCTTCCAGCATCCAGAGACCCAGTACTTC
cdr3_aa: CASSELFQHPETQYF

clone_size: .
j_call: TRBJ2-1
v_call: TRBV4-1
d_call: TRBD2
cdr3_nt: TGCGCCAGCAGCCCCGACCCCGGGACTAGTGCGTTCTTC
cdr3_aa: CASSPDPGTSAFF

clone_size: .
j_call: TRBJ1-1
v_call: TRBV5-1
d_call: TRBD1
cdr3_nt: TGCGCCAGCAGCTTCGACAGGGCGGTCACTGAAGCTTTCTTT
cdr3_aa: CASSFDRAVTEAFF

clone_size: few
j_call: TRBJ1-2
v_call: TRBV2
d_call: .
cdr3_nt: TGTGCCAGCAGGATTATCATGGGTACCTATGGCTACACCTTC
cdr3_aa: CASRIIMGTYGYTF

clone_size: .
j_call: TRBJ2-1
v_call: TRBV5-6
d_call: TRBD2
cdr3_nt: TGTGCCAGCAGCTTCGGGACGGGGGGGCCGGGTGAGCAGTTCTTC
cdr3_aa: CASSFGTGGPGEQFF

clone_size: .
j_call: TRBJ2-1
v_call: TRBV11-2
d_call: TRBD2
cdr3_nt: TGTGCCAGCAGCTCCCTAGCGGGGGGCTCCTACAATGAGCAGTTCTTC
cdr3_aa: CASSSLAGGSYNEQFF

clone_size: .
j_call: TRBJ2-3
v_call: TRBV7-2
d_call: TRBD2
cdr3_nt: TGTGCCAGCAGCTTAGGGGGGACTAGGAGCGATACGCAGTATTTT
cdr3_aa: CASSLGGTRSDTQYF

clone_size: .
j_call: TRBJ1-6
v_call: TRBV25-1
d_call: TRBD1
cdr3_nt: TGTGCCAGCGGGAGACAGGGGGCGAGTAATTCACCCCTCCACTTT
cdr3_aa: CASGRQGASNSPLHF

clone_size: .
j_call: TRBJ1-1
v_call: TRBV6-1
d_call: .
cdr3_nt: TGTGCCAGCAGTGAAGGGGGGGAGAACACTGAAGCTTTCTTT
cdr3_aa: CASSEGGENTEAFF

clone_size: few
j_call: TRBJ2-7
v_call: TRBV11-1
d_call: .
cdr3_nt: TGTGCCAGCAGCTACCGGGTTTCCTACGAGCAGTACTTC
cdr3_aa: CASSYRVSYEQYF

clone_size: .
j_call: TRBJ1-4
v_call: TRBV29-1
d_call: .
cdr3_nt: TGCAGCGTTGTCAGAGATCGTGAAAAACTGTTTTTT
cdr3_aa: CSVVRDREKLFF

clone_size: .
j_call: TRBJ1-5
v_call: TRBV11-2
d_call: .
cdr3_nt: TGTGCCAGCAGCTTGTTAGGTTGGAATCAGCCCCAGCATTTT
cdr3_aa: CASSLLGWNQPQHF

clone_size: .
j_call: TRBJ1-5
v_call: TRBV28
d_call: .
cdr3_nt: TGTGCCAGCAGTTTATGGTCCGTCCGTTATAGCAATCAGCCCCAGCATTTT
cdr3_aa: CASSLWSVRYSNQPQHF

clone_size: .
j_call: TRBJ2-5
v_call: TRBV28
d_call: .
cdr3_nt: TGTGCCAGCAGTTCTAGCTTGGAGACCCAGTACTTC
cdr3_aa: CASSSSLETQYF

clone_size: .
j_call: TRBJ2-5
v_call: TRBV5-6
d_call: .
cdr3_nt: TGTGCCAGCAGCCCCGGGGACTTACAAGAGACCCAGTACTTC
cdr3_aa: CASSPGDLQETQYF